The next 14 T cell receptor beta chains were all read from a single sample in a study of T-cell memory formation after mild COVID-19. TCRdb redid the calling of the 5' RACE reads with MiXCR, one entry per CDR3 protein. Of about 340,000 distinct CDR3 sequences detected, about 15% appear once; the ten largest clones hold roughly 22%. Material for sequencing was PBMCs or a T cell subset sorted from them (not recorded which). The origin of the receptors is a man aged 18 to 29 who had mild COVID-19 (a few samples of this study predate the infection). Cell type and time point are not known.

This CDR3 reads CASSLLSSGGNRETQYF. CDR3 in DNA: TGCGCCAGCAGCTTACTAAGTAGCGGGGGAAATCGAGAGACCCAGTACTTC. The chain has TRBV5-1 and TRBJ2-5, with 9 bases fitting TRBD2. This CDR3 is 17 amino acids long. Germline V gives CDR1 SGHRS, CDR2 YFSETQ. V lost 2 bases and J lost 4; bases outside the gene matches: 12.

This clonotype was recorded a few times. This chain uses TRBV12-3 or TRBV12-4 with TRBJ1-1, with unresolved D. CDR3 length: 14 amino acids. V shed 6 bases and J shed 3 bases, with 14 bases lying between them. The CDR3 DNA is TGTGCCAGCAGCCCGCGAGGGTCGGACACTGAAGCTTTCTTT. Its protein product is CASSPRGSDTEAFF.

This chain joins TRBV12-3 or TRBV12-4 and TRBJ2-7, with 8 positions matching TRBD1. The ends lost 7 bases at V and 2 bases at J; junction bases unmatched: 10. The CDR3 has 15 residues. The CDR3 region is CASTLGAGGTYEQYF. Here the CDR3 DNA reads TGTGCCAGCACTCTCGGGGCAGGGGGCACCTACGAGCAGTACTTC.

This chain connects TRBV7-8 to TRBJ1-4; a weak D match, TRBD1 (6 bases). The germline V gene has CDR1 SGHVS and CDR2 FQNEAQ. V gave up 4 bases and J gave up 6 bases, with 15 bases separating them. The CDR3 extends over 15 amino acids. The CDR3: CASSSRGLEDEKLFF. CDR3 nucleotide sequence: TGTGCCAGCAGCTCCCGGGGGCTGGAGGATGAAAAACTGTTTTTT.

This clonotype appeared many times. The chain couples TRBV11-2 to TRBJ1-1; D not certain. The CDR3 spans 14 residues. Between the trimmed V and J ends, which lost 1 base and 4 bases, there was a span of 10 bases. Germline V gene sequence: CDR1 SGHAT, CDR2 FQNNGV. CDR3 protein: CASSLGLRGTEAFF. CDR3 DNA: TGTGCCAGCAGCTTAGGGCTGCGCGGCACTGAAGCTTTCTTT.

The chain carries TRBV7-9 and TRBJ2-7; no firm D call. The CDR3 is made up of 12 amino acids. Germline lookup yields CDR1 SEHNR and CDR2 FQNEAQ (reference sequence). The V gene lost 4 bases and the J gene lost 4 bases, with 8 bases spanning the gap. CDR3 coding DNA: TGTGCCAGCAGCTCAACCGTATACGAGCAGTACTTC. This codes for CASSSTVYEQYF.

The chain has TRBV3-1 and TRBJ2-1, with TRBD1 as a possible D gene (6 bases). The germline gives CDR1 LGHDT, CDR2 YNNKEL (reference sequence). V was clipped by 5 bases and J by 7 bases, with 15 bases between them. The length of the CDR3 is 14 residues. CDR3 sequence reads: CASSGRTVGNEQFF. The CDR3 bases are TGTGCCAGCAGCGGTAGGACAGTCGGGAATGAGCAGTTCTTC.

This clonotype was detected a few times. The CDR3 loop reads CASSLGWTSGSTGELFF. In DNA form, the CDR3 reads TGTGCCAGCAGCTTAGGTTGGACTAGCGGATCCACCGGGGAGCTGTTTTTT. This rearrangement joins TRBV7-9 to TRBJ2-2; TRBD2 matches 10 bases. CDR1 is SEHNR and CDR2 is FQNEAQ in the germline V gene (reference sequence). V shed 1 base and J 4 bases; nucleotides not matched to a gene: 6. CDR3 size: 17 residues.

This clonotype has a handful of counts. The rearrangement links TRBV9 to TRBJ1-2, with unresolved D. Germline assignment: CDR1 SGDLS and CDR2 YYNGEE. The CDR3 runs to 15 residues. With 4 bases removed from V and 4 bases from J, the gap between germline ends came to 17 bases. CDR3: CASSPSPEGLYGYTF. In DNA form, the CDR3 reads TGTGCCAGCAGCCCATCACCTGAGGGTCTCTATGGCTACACCTTC.

This clonotype was detected only a few times. The chain uses TRBV7-9 and TRBJ1-2; D gene ambiguous. The CDR3 runs to 15 residues. Trimming removed 0 bases from V and 2 bases from J, with 10 bases in between. In germline, CDR1 is SEHNR, CDR2 FQNEAQ (reference sequence). Here the CDR3 DNA reads TGTGCCAGCAGCTTAGCAGGCATCATGAACTATGGCTACACCTTC. It yields the protein CASSLAGIMNYGYTF.

This clonotype was detected a few times. The CDR3 protein is CASSFRLAGTGELFF. The CDR3 nucleotides read TGTGCCAGCAGTTTTAGGCTAGCGGGCACCGGGGAGCTGTTTTTT. This rearrangement joins TRBV12-3 or TRBV12-4 to TRBJ2-2; 8 bases fit TRBD2. With 3 bases clipped from V and 4 bases from J, the junction kept 4 bases outside the gene matches. CDR3 length: 15 residues.

This clonotype was seen at least ten times. The chain combines TRBV10-1 with TRBJ1-1; the D is unclear. CDR1 and CDR2 (germline): WNHNN, SYGVQD (reference sequence). Trimming removed 2 bases from V and 5 bases from J, with 9 bases in between. The CDR3 is 13 residues long. This CDR3 is CASSEERETEAFF. The CDR3 DNA reads as TGCGCCAGCAGTGAGGAAAGGGAAACTGAAGCTTTCTTT.

The table lists this clonotype with many counts. J is TRBJ1-1 and V is TRBV7-9, with D perhaps TRBD1 (6 bases). The CDR3 is made up of 14 amino acids. The V gene lost 2 bases and the J gene lost 1 base, with 8 bases spanning the gap. Germline values: CDR1 SEHNR, CDR2 FQNEAQ (reference sequence). As DNA, the CDR3 is TGTGCCAGCAGCTTACGGGACAAGAACACTGAAGCTTTCTTT. This gives the protein CASSLRDKNTEAFF. Combining the CDR3 with reference TRBV7-9 and TRBJ1-1 gives the whole variable domain DTGVSQNPRHKITKRGQNVTFRCDPISEHNRLYWYRQTLGQGPEFLTYFQNEAQLEKSRLLSDRFSAERPKGSFSTLEIQRTEQGDSAMYLCASSLRDKNTEAFFGQGTRLTVV.

CDR3 sequence reads: CSARPLDSYEQYV. The CDR3, as DNA: TGCAGTGCTCGCCCCCTCGACTCCTACGAGCAGTACGTC. The chain carries TRBV20-1 and TRBJ2-7; D remains ambiguous. Trimming removed 5 bases at V and 0 bases at J, with 11 bases between. The CDR3 is 13 amino acids. The germline gives CDR1 DFQATT, CDR2 SNEGSKA (reference sequence).